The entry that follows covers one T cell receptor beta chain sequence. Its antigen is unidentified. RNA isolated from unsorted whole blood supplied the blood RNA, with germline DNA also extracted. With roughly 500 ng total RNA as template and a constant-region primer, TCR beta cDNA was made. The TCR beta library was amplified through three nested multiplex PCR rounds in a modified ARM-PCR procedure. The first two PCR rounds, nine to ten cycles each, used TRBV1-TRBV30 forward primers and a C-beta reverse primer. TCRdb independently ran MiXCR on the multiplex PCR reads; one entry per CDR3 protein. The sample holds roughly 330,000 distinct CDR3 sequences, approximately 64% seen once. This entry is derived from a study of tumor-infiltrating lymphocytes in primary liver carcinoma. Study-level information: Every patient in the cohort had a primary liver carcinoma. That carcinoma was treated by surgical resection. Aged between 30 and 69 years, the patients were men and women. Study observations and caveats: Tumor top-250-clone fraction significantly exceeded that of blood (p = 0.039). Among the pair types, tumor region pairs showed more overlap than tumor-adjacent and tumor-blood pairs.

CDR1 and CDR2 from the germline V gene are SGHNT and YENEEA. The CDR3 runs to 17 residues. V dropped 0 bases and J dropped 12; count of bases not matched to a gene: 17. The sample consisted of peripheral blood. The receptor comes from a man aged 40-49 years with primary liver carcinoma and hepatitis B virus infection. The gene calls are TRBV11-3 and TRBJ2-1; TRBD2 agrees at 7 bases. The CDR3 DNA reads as TGTGCCAGCAGCTTAGACCCTACTGAGGTGGGAGGGCACAGGCAGTTCTTC. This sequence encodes CASSLDPTEVGGHRQFF.